Given below is one T cell receptor (beta chain) in context. What it recognizes is unknown. Germline CDR1 is SGDLS and CDR2 is YYNGEE. The CDR3 consists of 14 residues. TCRdb reprocessed the 5' RACE reads; each CDR3 protein has one entry and no DNA is given. The specimen's table records a few hundred thousand distinct CDR3 sequences. This sample is part of a study of T cells expressing NK-cell markers. Study overall: Sorted T-cell subsets CD3+CD56+NKG2C+, CD3+CD56+NKG2C- and CD3+CD56-NKG2C+ were TCR beta-sequenced. Just one sequenced donor of eight was HCMV-seronegative, while seven were seropositive. Study results and limitations: Dominant NKG2C+ clonotypes were found to form about 1.0-8% of CD8+ T cells in more than five donors.

The source is a woman aged 45 to 65 in good health. Specimen: blood T cells: a sorted CD56 or NKG2C T cell subset, CD4+ or CD8+ T cells, or bulk PBMC T cells (not recorded which). The chain uses TRBV9 and TRBJ1-4. The chain's CDR3 is CASSVAPHNEKLFF.